This entry is about one T cell receptor beta chain. Its antigen remains unknown. This entry is derived from a study of graft-versus-host responses after intestinal transplantation. Study-wide context: Recipients received multivisceral, liver-intestinal, or isolated intestinal transplants. All of the recipients had induction that used anti-thymocyte globulin, then tacrolimus and steroids for two to three years.

This table comes from immunoSEQ multiplex PCR, and its TCRdb copy is limited to in-frame clones, with some not included. This repertoire shows about 43,000 clones, about 95% found once; its top ten account for around 1.5%. Study-wide results and caveats: Some GvH clones were seen earlier in gut or blood, suggesting intestinal origin. Peak levels of circulating GvH clones tracked with early post-transplant HvG declines.

This TCR was recovered from a human patient who received an intestinal transplant, so some T cells may come from the graft donor. The source material was PBMCs, sampled around 350 days after intestinal transplant.

As DNA, the CDR3 is TGTGCCAGCAGTAAGGGACCGTACGACACCTTC. Translated: CASSKGPYDTF. This chain links TRBV6-1 with TRBJ1-2; TRBD1 might be the D (5 bases). Germline CDR1 MNHNS, CDR2 SASEGT. The CDR3 runs 11 residues. V shed 5 bases and J shed 12 bases, with 13 bases lying between them.